Listed below are T cell receptor beta chains from one sample, sequenced in a study of CD8+ T cells in alopecia areata. Sequencing was performed with immunoSEQ multiplex PCR; in TCRdb, only in-frame clones are kept and a portion is missing. The sample shows about 180,000 clones, less than 75% of them seen only once. Sequenced material: CD4+ T cells sorted from blood, taken at approximately week 61, from a patient treated with tofacitinib. These receptors came from a human donor with alopecia areata. Both conserved end residues are part of each CDR3. The D gene is left open where the match is weak. Only part of the rows carry a size: once, few, many, or a class if the clone is expanded.

CDR3 protein: CARNEKLFF
CDR3 DNA: TGTGCCCGAAACGAAAAACTGTTTTTT
J gene: TRBJ1-4
V gene: TRBV19
CDR3 length: 9
clone size: many
D gene: NA

CDR3 protein: CASSSETVQETQYF
CDR3 DNA: TGTGCCAGCAGCTCTGAGACAGTCCAAGAGACCCAGTACTTC
J gene: TRBJ2-5
V gene: TRBV7-2
CDR3 length: 14
clone size: once
D gene: NA

CDR3 protein: CASSLTGGIYEQYF
CDR3 DNA: TGTGCCAGCAGCTTGACAGGGGGCATCTACGAGCAGTACTTC
J gene: TRBJ2-7
V gene: TRBV5-4
CDR3 length: 14
clone size: NA
D gene: TRBD1

CDR3 protein: CSARVTGELFF
CDR3 DNA: TGCAGTGCTAGAGTCACCGGGGAGCTGTTTTTT
J gene: TRBJ2-2
V gene: TRBV20-1
CDR3 length: 11
clone size: few
D gene: NA

CDR3 protein: CASSLVGGATNEKLFF
CDR3 DNA: TGTGCCAGCAGCTTAGTGGGGGGTGCAACTAATGAAAAACTGTTTTTT
J gene: TRBJ1-4
V gene: TRBV7-2
CDR3 length: 16
clone size: few
D gene: NA

CDR3 protein: CASTEQGANTGELFF
CDR3 DNA: TGTGCCAGCACCGAGCAAGGAGCGAACACCGGGGAGCTGTTTTTT
J gene: TRBJ2-2
V gene: TRBV2
CDR3 length: 15
clone size: NA
D gene: NA

CDR3 protein: CASSGQVNWGEQYF
CDR3 DNA: TGTGCCAGCAGTGGACAGGTGAACTGGGGCGAGCAGTACTTC
J gene: TRBJ2-7
V gene: TRBV2
CDR3 length: 14
clone size: NA
D gene: NA

CDR3 protein: CSVQRSVNTEAFF
CDR3 DNA: TGCAGCGTGCAACGATCAGTGAACACTGAAGCTTTCTTT
J gene: TRBJ1-1
V gene: TRBV29-1
CDR3 length: 13
clone size: NA
D gene: NA

CDR3 protein: CASRNLNSPLHF
CDR3 DNA: TGCGCCAGCCGTAACCTTAATTCACCCCTCCACTTT
J gene: TRBJ1-6
V gene: TRBV5-1
CDR3 length: 12
clone size: NA
D gene: NA

CDR3 protein: CSVTSGSYEQYF
CDR3 DNA: TGCAGCGTTACTAGCGGCTCCTACGAGCAGTACTTC
J gene: TRBJ2-7
V gene: TRBV29-1
CDR3 length: 12
clone size: once
D gene: TRBD2

CDR3 protein: CASSLSGPLEQYF
CDR3 DNA: TGCGCCAGCAGCTTGTCGGGGCCTCTCGAGCAGTACTTC
J gene: TRBJ2-7
V gene: TRBV5-1
CDR3 length: 13
clone size: NA
D gene: NA

CDR3 protein: CASSQDGSPRYEQYF
CDR3 DNA: TGTGCCAGCAGCCAAGATGGGAGCCCGAGATACGAGCAGTACTTC
J gene: TRBJ2-7
V gene: TRBV4-2
CDR3 length: 15
clone size: NA
D gene: NA

CDR3 protein: CSVEEPGNTIYF
CDR3 DNA: TGCAGCGTTGAAGAGCCTGGAAACACCATATATTTT
J gene: TRBJ1-3
V gene: TRBV29-1
CDR3 length: 12
clone size: NA
D gene: NA

CDR3 protein: CASSHNVFGINTEAFF
CDR3 DNA: TGTGCCAGCAGCCACAACGTATTCGGGATAAACACTGAAGCTTTCTTT
J gene: TRBJ1-1
V gene: TRBV14
CDR3 length: 16
clone size: NA
D gene: NA

CDR3 protein: CASSLDRVSTDTQYF
CDR3 DNA: TGTGCCAGTAGTCTCGACCGTGTTAGCACAGATACGCAGTATTTT
J gene: TRBJ2-3
V gene: TRBV19
CDR3 length: 15
clone size: NA
D gene: NA

CDR3 protein: CATSRELVGTGELFF
CDR3 DNA: TGTGCCACCAGCAGAGAACTAGTTGGCACCGGGGAGCTGTTTTTT
J gene: TRBJ2-2
V gene: TRBV15
CDR3 length: 15
clone size: NA
D gene: NA

CDR3 protein: CASGLVLPETQYF
CDR3 DNA: TGTGCTAGTGGTTTGGTACTACCGGAGACCCAGTACTTC
J gene: TRBJ2-5
V gene: TRBV12-5
CDR3 length: 13
clone size: NA
D gene: NA

CDR3 protein: CASSLAGLDEQFF
CDR3 DNA: TGTGCCAGCAGCTTAGCAGGTTTGGATGAGCAGTTCTTC
J gene: TRBJ2-1
V gene: TRBV7-9
CDR3 length: 13
clone size: NA
D gene: NA

CDR3 protein: CASSNSRNRGDTQYF
CDR3 DNA: TGTGCCAGCAGTAACAGTAGAAACAGGGGAGATACGCAGTATTTT
J gene: TRBJ2-3
V gene: TRBV27
CDR3 length: 15
clone size: once
D gene: TRBD1

CDR3 protein: CSVAGRAADTQYF
CDR3 DNA: TGCAGCGTTGCGGGCAGGGCGGCAGATACGCAGTATTTT
J gene: TRBJ2-3
V gene: TRBV29-1
CDR3 length: 13
clone size: NA
D gene: NA

CDR3 protein: CASSLLPQNEQFF
CDR3 DNA: TGTGCCAGCAGTTTATTACCTCAAAATGAGCAGTTCTTC
J gene: TRBJ2-1
V gene: TRBV27
CDR3 length: 13
clone size: NA
D gene: NA

CDR3 protein: CSVERGGFNEQFF
CDR3 DNA: TGCAGCGTTGAACGCGGGGGCTTCAATGAGCAGTTCTTC
J gene: TRBJ2-1
V gene: TRBV29-1
CDR3 length: 13
clone size: NA
D gene: NA

CDR3 protein: CASSALSDRGESGYTF
CDR3 DNA: TGTGCCAGCAGTGCCCTCAGTGACAGGGGTGAGAGTGGCTACACCTTC
J gene: TRBJ1-2
V gene: TRBV25-1
CDR3 length: 16
clone size: NA
D gene: TRBD1

CDR3 protein: CATSIQAGGRETQYF
CDR3 DNA: TGTGCCACCAGCATTCAAGCGGGGGGGAGAGAGACCCAGTACTTC
J gene: TRBJ2-5
V gene: TRBV15
CDR3 length: 15
clone size: few
D gene: TRBD2

CDR3 protein: CASSQWGNEQFF
CDR3 DNA: TGTGCCAGCAGCCAATGGGGCAATGAGCAGTTCTTC
J gene: TRBJ2-1
V gene: TRBV14
CDR3 length: 12
clone size: NA
D gene: NA

CDR3 protein: CASSLRGRGTGELFF
CDR3 DNA: TGTGCTAGCAGCTTAAGGGGGAGAGGCACCGGGGAGCTGTTTTTT
J gene: TRBJ2-2
V gene: TRBV7-7
CDR3 length: 15
clone size: NA
D gene: NA

CDR3 protein: CASSYGGPDLAYEQYF
CDR3 DNA: TGTGCCAGCAGTTATGGGGGGCCCGACCTTGCCTACGAGCAGTACTTC
J gene: TRBJ2-7
V gene: TRBV6-5
CDR3 length: 16
clone size: NA
D gene: NA

CDR3 protein: CAISESGIETQYF
CDR3 DNA: TGTGCCATCAGTGAGTCAGGGATCGAGACCCAGTACTTC
J gene: TRBJ2-5
V gene: TRBV10-3
CDR3 length: 13
clone size: NA
D gene: NA